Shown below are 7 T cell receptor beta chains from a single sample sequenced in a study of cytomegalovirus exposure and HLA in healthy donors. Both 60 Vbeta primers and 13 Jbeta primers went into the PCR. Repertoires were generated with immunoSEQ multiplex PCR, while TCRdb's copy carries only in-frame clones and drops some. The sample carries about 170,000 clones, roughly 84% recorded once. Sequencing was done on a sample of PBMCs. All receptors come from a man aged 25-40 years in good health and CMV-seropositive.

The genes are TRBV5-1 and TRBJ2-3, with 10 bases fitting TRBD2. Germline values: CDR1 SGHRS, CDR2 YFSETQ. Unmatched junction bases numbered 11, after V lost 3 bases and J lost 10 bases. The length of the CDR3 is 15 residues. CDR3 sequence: CASSSGASGRMAQYF. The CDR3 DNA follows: TGCGCCAGCAGCTCCGGCGCTAGCGGGAGAATGGCGCAGTATTTT. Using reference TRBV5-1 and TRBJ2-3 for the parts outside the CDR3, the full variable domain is KAGVTQTPRYLIKTRGQQVTLSCSPISGHRSVSWYQQTPGQGLQFLFEYFSETQRNKGNFPGRFSGRQFSNSRSEMNVSTLELGDSALYLCASSSGASGRMAQYFGPGTRLTVL.

The CDR3 DNA sequence: TGTGCCAGCAGTGAAACGTGGCAGAGGAGCACCGGGGAGCTGTTTTTT. This gives the protein CASSETWQRSTGELFF. V usage is TRBV6-1 and J usage is TRBJ2-2; D uncertain. The germline gives CDR1 MNHNS, CDR2 SASEGT. V lost 2 bases to trimming and J lost 4 bases, with 14 bases between them. CDR3 length equals 16 residues.

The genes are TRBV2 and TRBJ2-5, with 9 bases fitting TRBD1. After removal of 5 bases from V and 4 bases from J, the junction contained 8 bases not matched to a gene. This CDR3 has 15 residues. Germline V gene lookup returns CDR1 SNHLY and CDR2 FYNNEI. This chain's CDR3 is CASSRTGGRGETQYF. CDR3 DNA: TGTGCCAGCAGTCGAACAGGGGGCCGGGGAGAGACCCAGTACTTC.

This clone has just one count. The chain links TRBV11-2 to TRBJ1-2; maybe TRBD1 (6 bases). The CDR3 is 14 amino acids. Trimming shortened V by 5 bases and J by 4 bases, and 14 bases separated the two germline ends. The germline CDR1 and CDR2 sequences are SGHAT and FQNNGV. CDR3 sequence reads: CASSLAGTIYGYTF. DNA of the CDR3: TGTGCCAGCAGCCTGGCCGGGACAATCTATGGCTACACCTTC.

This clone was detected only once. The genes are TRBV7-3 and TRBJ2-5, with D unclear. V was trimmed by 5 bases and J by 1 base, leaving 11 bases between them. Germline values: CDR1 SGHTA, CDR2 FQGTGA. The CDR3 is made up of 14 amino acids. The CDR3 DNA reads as TGTGCCAGCAGCCTCTTGGGCCCCCAAGAGACCCAGTACTTC. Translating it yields CASSLLGPQETQYF.

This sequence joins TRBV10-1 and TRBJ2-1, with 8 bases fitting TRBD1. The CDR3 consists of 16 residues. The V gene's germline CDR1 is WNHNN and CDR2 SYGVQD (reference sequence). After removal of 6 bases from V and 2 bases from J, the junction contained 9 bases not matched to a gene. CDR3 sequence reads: CASSLRTGSPYNEQFF. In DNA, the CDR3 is TGCGCCAGCAGCTTACGGACAGGGTCACCCTACAATGAGCAGTTCTTC.

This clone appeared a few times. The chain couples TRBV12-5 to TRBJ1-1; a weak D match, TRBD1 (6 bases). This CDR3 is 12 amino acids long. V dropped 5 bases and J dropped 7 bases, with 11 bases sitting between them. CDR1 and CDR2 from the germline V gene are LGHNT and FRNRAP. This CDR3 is CASGIGGVEAFF. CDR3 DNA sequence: TGTGCTAGTGGTATAGGGGGGGTTGAAGCTTTCTTT.